This T cell receptor (beta chain) was sequenced in a study of control samples from healthy donors and cancer patients. This clone showed up just once. The assay was immunoSEQ multiplex PCR, and TCRdb's table has in-frame clones only and misses some. This table has fewer than 25,000 clones, about 83% appearing once. The CDR3 loop spans 14 amino acids. Trimming removed 6 bases from V and 2 bases from J; junction bases left unmatched: 4. CDR1 MNHEY and CDR2 SVGAGI come from the germline V gene. The TCR comes from a man aged 55-75 years with head and neck cancer. The sequencing sample was made of PBMCs. The rearrangement joins TRBV6-5 to TRBJ2-7, with 10 bases aligning to TRBD1. The CDR3 sequence is CASRTGTGAYEQYF. CDR3 nucleotide sequence: TGTGCCAGCAGGACCGGGACAGGGGCCTACGAGCAGTACTTC.